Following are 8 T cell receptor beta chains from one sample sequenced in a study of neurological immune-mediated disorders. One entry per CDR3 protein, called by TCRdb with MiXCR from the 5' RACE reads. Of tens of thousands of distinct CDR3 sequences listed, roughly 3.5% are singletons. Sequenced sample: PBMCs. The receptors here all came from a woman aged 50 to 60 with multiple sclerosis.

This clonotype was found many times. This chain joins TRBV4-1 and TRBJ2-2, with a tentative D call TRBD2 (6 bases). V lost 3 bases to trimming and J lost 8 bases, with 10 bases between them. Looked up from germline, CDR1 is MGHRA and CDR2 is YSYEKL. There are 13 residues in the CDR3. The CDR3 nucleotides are TGCGCCAGCAGCCAGGGGAGGTCGGGGGAGCTGTTTTTT. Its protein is CASSQGRSGELFF.

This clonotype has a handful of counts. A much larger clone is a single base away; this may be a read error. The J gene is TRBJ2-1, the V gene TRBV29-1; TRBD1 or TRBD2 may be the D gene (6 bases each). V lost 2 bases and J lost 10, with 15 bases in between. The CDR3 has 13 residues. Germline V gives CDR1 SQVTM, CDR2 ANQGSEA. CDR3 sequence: CSVESLEGGEQFF. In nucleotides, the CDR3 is TGCAGCGTTGAAAGTCTAGAGGGGGGCGAGCAGTTCTTC.

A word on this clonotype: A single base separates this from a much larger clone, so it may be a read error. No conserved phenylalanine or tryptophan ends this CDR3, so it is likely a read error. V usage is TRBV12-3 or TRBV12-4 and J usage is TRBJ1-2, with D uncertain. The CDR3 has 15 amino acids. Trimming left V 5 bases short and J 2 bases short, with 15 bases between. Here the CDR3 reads CASSPTPSPNYGYTY. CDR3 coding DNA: TGTGCCAGCAGTCCAACCCCATCACCCAACTATGGCTACACCTAC.

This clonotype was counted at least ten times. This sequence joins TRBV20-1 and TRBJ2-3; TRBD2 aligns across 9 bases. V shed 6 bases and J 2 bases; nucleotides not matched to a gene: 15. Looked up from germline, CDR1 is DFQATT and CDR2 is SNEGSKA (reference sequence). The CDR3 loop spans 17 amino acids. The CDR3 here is CSAAGASGVSLTDTQYF. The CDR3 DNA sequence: TGCAGTGCCGCGGGGGCTAGCGGGGTATCTCTCACAGATACGCAGTATTTT.

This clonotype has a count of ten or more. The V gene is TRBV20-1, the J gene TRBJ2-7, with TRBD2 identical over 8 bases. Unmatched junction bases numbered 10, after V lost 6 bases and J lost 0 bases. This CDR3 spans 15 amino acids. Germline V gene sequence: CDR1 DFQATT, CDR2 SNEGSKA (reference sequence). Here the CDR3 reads CSALTSGRLSYEQYF. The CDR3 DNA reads TGCAGTGCACTTACTAGCGGCCGACTCTCCTACGAGCAGTACTTC.

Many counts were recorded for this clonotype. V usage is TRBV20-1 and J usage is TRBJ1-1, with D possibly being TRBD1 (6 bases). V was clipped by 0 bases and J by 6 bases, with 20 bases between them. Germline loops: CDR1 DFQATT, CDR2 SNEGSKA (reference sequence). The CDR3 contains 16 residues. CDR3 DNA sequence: TGCAGTGCTAGAGAACGCCCTTCGGGGGGGCCAGCTGAAGCTTTCTTT. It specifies CSARERPSGGPAEAFF.

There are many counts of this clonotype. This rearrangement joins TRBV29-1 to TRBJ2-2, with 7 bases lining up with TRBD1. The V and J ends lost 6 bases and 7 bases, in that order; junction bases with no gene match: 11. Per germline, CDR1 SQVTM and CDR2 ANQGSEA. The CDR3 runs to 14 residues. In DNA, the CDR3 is TGCAGCGTGAAACCGGGACAGAACCACGGGGAGCTGTTTTTT. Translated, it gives CSVKPGQNHGELFF.

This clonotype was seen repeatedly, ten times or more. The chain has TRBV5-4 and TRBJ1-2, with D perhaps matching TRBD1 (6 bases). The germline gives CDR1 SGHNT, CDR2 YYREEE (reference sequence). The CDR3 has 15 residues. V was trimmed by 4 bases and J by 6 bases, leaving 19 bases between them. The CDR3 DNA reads TGTGCCAGCAGCCCCGGATGGTCAGGGGCTAATGGCTACACCTTC. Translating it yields CASSPGWSGANGYTF.